This T cell receptor (beta chain) was captured in a study of blood T cell repertoires in COVID-19. For the study at large: Specimens from acute and convalescent COVID-19 originated in the United States, Italy and Spain.

The length of the CDR3 is 14 residues. V lost 4 bases and J 2 bases, leaving 14 bases between the germline ends. The germline V gene encodes CDR1 GTSNPN and CDR2 SVGIG (reference sequence). Data came from immunoSEQ multiplex PCR; TCRdb stores just in-frame clones and leaves some out. The data contain approximately 190,000 clones, over 80% of them singletons. Participants were aged about 18 to 89 years from approximately 25 US areas. Allocation to cohorts depended on clinical history reported by the participants. The sequence came from a young woman who had been exposed to COVID-19. This sequence joins TRBV30 and TRBJ1-2, with D possibly matching TRBD1 (6 bases). What was sequenced was PBMCs or T cells enriched from blood (not recorded which). CDR3 coding DNA: TGTGCCTGGATGCCCACAGGGAGCAACTATGGCTACACCTTC. It encodes CAWMPTGSNYGYTF.